This TCR beta chain was sequenced for a study of cytomegalovirus exposure and HLA in healthy donors. Study results and caveats: Reports showed the classifier diagnosing cytomegalovirus status with high specificity and sensitivity.

Germline V gene data show CDR1 as LNHDA and CDR2 as SQIVND (reference sequence). This CDR3 has 14 residues. Trimming stripped 1 base from V and 3 bases from J, with 7 bases between. Points on this clone: What it binds is unknown.

Although they were nominally healthy when sampled, donors likely had unrecorded immune exposures. 60 Vbeta and 13 Jbeta primers were used in PCR. Clones were read by immunoSEQ multiplex PCR, and TCRdb kept only the in-frame ones, dropping some. Of 55,000 to 80,000 clones listed, around 75% were seen once; the top ten hold over 7%. This receptor was taken from a man aged 55 to 70 in good health and CMV-seropositive. What was sequenced was PBMCs. The rearrangement uses TRBV19 and TRBJ1-5, with a weak D call TRBD1 (5 bases). The CDR3 nucleotides are TGTGCCAGTAGTATAGGACAGAACAATCAGCCCCAGCATTTT. It is translated as CASSIGQNNQPQHF. Full variable domain (rest looked up from reference TRBV19 and TRBJ1-5): DGGITQSPKYLFRKEGQNVTLSCEQNLNHDAMYWYRQDPGQGLRLIYYSQIVNDFQKGDIAEGYSVSREKKESFPLTVTSAQKNPTAFYLCASSIGQNNQPQHFGDGTRLSIL.